The TCR beta chain under discussion was sequenced for a study of shared clonotypes between healthy human individuals. Looking at the study overall: Aged between 18 and 49, the donors were a couple of women and a few men. Findings of the study overall: Memory subsets generally showed smaller estimated richness than naive subsets did.

Details on this clone: Its target is unknown.

Adults of Caucasian background living in Nashville, Tennessee made up all donors. Clones were sequenced by immunoSEQ multiplex PCR, and TCRdb holds only the in-frame ones, with some missing. The sample holds millions of clones; about 92% are singletons and the top ten take 0.14%. Sequences were obtained from naive CD4+ T cells sorted from blood. Subset meaning: CD45RA+ positively selected. The TCR sequence derives from a man younger than 35 in good health.

CDR3 sequence reads: CASSPVWGIGELFF. For the CDR3, the DNA is TGTGCCAGCAGCCCCGTTTGGGGGATCGGGGAGCTGTTTTTT. This sequence joins TRBV5-4 and TRBJ2-2; D may match TRBD1 or TRBD2 (5 bases each). Looked up from germline, CDR1 is SGHNT and CDR2 is YYREEE (reference sequence). V lost 4 bases, J lost 7 bases, and 14 bases lay in between. This CDR3 is 14 amino acids long.